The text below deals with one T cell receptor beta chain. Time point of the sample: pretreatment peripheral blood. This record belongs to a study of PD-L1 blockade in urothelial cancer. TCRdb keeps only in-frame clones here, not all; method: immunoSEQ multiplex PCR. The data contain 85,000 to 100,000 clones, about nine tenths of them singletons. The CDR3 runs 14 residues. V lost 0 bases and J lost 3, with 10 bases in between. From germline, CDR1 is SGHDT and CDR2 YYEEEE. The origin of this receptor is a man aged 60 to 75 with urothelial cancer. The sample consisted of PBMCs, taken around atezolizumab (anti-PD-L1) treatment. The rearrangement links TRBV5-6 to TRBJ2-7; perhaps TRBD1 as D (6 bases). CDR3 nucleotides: TGTGCCAGCAGCTTGGAGTACAGGGACTACGAGCAGTACTTC. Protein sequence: CASSLEYRDYEQYF.